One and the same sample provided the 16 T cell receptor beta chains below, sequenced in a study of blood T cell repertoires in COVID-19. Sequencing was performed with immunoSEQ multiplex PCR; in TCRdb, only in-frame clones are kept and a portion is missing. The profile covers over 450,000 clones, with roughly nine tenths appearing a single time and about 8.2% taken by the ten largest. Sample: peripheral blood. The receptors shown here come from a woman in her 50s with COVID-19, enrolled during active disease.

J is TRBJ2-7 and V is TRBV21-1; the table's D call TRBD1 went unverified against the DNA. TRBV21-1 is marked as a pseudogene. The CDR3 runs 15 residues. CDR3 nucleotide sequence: TGTGCCAGCTCTCCAATGGGACAGAGGGTTTACGAGCAGTACTTC. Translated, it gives CASSPMGQRVYEQYF.

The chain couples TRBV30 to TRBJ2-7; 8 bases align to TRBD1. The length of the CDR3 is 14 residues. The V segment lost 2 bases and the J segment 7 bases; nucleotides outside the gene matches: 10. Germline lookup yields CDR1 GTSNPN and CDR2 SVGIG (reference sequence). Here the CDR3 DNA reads TGTGCCTGGAGTAAAGACAGGGGAGTTACGGAGCAGTACTTC. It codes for CAWSKDRGVTEQYF. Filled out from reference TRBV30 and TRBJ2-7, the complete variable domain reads SQTIHQWPATLVQPVGSPLSLECTVEGTSNPNLYWYRQAAGRGLQLLFYSVGIGQISSEVPQNLSASRPQDRQFILSSKKLLLSDSGFYLCAWSKDRGVTEQYFGPGTRLTVT.

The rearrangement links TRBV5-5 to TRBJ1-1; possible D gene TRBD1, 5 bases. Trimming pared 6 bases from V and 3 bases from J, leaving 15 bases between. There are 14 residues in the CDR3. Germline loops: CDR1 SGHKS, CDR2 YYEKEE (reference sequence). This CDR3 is CASTDTRADTEAFF. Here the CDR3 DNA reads TGTGCCAGCACAGACACCAGGGCGGACACTGAAGCTTTCTTT.

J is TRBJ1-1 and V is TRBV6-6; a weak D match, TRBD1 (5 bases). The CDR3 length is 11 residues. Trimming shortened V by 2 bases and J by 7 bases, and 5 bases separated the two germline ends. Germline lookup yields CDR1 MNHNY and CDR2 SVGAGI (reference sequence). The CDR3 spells CASSYTGEAFF. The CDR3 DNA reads TGTGCCAGCAGTTACACAGGTGAAGCTTTCTTT.

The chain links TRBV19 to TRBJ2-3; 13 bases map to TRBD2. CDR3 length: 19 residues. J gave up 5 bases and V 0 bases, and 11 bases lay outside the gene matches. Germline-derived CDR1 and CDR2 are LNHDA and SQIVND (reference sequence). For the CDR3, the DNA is TGTGCCAGTAGTATAGATCGTCCGGGACTAGCGGGGTTTCGAGATACGCAGTATTTT. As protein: CASSIDRPGLAGFRDTQYF.

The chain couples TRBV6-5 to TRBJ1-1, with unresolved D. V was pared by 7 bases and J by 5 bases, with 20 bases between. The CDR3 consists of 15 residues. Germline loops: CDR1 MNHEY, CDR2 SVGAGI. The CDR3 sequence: CASIENLPGFTEAFF. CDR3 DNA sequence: TGTGCCAGCATCGAGAATTTACCAGGATTTACTGAAGCTTTCTTT.

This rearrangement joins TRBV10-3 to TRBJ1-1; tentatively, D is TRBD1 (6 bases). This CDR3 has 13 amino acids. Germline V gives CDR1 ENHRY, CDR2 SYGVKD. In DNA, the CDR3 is TGTGCGGTCCTGGGACACCCGAACACTGAAGCTTTCTTT. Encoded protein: CAVLGHPNTEAFF.

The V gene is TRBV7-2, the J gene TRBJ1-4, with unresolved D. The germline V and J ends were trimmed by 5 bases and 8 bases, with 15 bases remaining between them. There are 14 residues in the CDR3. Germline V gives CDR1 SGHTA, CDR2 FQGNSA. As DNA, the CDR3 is TGTGCCAGCAGCCCTAGAGAGGGTCGGGAAAAACTGTTTTTT. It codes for CASSPREGREKLFF. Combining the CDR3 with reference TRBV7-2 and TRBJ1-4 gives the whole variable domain GAGVSQSPSNKVTEKGKDVELRCDPISGHTALYWYRQSLGQGLEFLIYFQGNSAPDKSGLPSDRFSAERTGGSVSTLTIQRTQQEDSAVYLCASSPREGREKLFFGSGTQLSVL.

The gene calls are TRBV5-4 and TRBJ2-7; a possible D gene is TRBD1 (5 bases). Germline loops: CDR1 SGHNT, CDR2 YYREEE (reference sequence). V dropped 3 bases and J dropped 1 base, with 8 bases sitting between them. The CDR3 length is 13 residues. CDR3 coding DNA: TGTGCCAGCAGCTCGGACACTTCCTACGAGCAGTACTTC. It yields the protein CASSSDTSYEQYF.

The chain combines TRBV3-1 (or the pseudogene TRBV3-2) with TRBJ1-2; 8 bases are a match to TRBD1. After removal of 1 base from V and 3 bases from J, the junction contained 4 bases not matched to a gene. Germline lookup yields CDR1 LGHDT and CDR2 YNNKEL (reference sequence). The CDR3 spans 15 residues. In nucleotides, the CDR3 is TGTGCCAGCAGCCAAGCAGGGGGCGCGGACTATGGCTACACCTTC. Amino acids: CASSQAGGADYGYTF.

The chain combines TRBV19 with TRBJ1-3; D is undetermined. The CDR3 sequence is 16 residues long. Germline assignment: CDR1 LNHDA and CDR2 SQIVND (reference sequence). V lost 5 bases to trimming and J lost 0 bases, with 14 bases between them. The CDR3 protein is CASSLRELHSGNTIYF. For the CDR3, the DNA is TGTGCCAGTAGTCTTCGCGAGCTTCACTCTGGAAACACCATATATTTT.

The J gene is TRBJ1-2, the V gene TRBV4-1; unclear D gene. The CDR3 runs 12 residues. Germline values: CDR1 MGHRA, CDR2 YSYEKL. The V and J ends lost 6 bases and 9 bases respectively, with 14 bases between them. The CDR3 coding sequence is TGCGCCAGCAGAATACCGGGAATGCGCTACACCTTC. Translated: CASRIPGMRYTF.

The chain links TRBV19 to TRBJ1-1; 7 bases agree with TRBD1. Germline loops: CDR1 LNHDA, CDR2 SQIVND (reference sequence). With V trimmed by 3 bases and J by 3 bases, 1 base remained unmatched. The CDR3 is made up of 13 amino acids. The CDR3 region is CASSIQGDTEAFF. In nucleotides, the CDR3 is TGTGCCAGTAGTATTCAGGGGGACACTGAAGCTTTCTTT.

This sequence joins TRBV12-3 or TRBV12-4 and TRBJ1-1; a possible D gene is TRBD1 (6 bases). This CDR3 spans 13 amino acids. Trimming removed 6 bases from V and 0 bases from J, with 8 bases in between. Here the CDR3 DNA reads TGTGCCAGCAGACAGGGTTTGAACACTGAAGCTTTCTTT. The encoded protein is CASRQGLNTEAFF.

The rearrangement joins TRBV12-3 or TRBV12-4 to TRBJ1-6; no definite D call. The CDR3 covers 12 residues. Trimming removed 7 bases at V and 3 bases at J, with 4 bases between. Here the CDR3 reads CASTLYNSPLHF. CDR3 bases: TGTGCCAGCACTCTCTATAATTCACCCCTCCACTTT.

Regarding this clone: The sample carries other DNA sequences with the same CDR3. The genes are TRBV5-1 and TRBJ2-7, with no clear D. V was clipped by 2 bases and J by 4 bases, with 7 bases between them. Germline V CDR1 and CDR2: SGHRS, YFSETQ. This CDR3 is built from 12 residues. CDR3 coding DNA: TGCGCCAGCAGCTTTTCCTCTTACGAGCAGTACTTC. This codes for CASSFSSYEQYF.